This passage covers 20 T cell receptor beta chains from one sample sequenced in a study of OX40 agonist ivuxolimab in advanced cancers. The table came from immunoSEQ multiplex PCR; TCRdb's copy has only in-frame clones and leaves some out. The sample contains tens of thousands of clones, approximately 88% of which appear only once. Sequencing was performed on CD4+ or CD8+ T cells sorted from blood, taken in a trial of the OX40 agonist ivuxolimab. The receptors derive from an adult with an advanced solid tumor such as melanoma, head and neck, liver or kidney cancer.

The V call is TRBV9, the J call TRBJ2-3, with 9 positions matching TRBD1. Germline V gives CDR1 SGDLS, CDR2 YYNGEE. V was pared by 0 bases and J by 3 bases, with 17 bases of the junction left unmatched. The CDR3 covers 20 residues. This CDR3 is CASSVDREQGAIGGTDTQYF. Written as DNA, the CDR3 is TGTGCCAGCAGCGTAGATCGGGAACAGGGGGCCATTGGTGGGACAGATACGCAGTATTTT.

The chain carries TRBV27 and TRBJ1-2; tentatively, D is TRBD1 (5 bases). The CDR3 is 13 amino acids. The germline V gene encodes CDR1 MNHEY and CDR2 SMNVEV (reference sequence). Trimming left V 6 bases short and J 5 bases short, with 13 bases between. The CDR3, as DNA: TGTGCCAGCAGCTACGGGGGAGCGTATGGCTACACCTTC. It codes for CASSYGGAYGYTF.

This clone is a singleton in its sample. The CDR3 sequence: CATSMDRYTGELFF. The CDR3 DNA reads as TGTGCCACCAGCATGGACAGGTACACCGGGGAGCTGTTTTTT. The chain has TRBV15 and TRBJ2-2, with 7 bases aligning to TRBD1. The CDR3 sequence is 14 residues long. V was pared by 4 bases and J by 3 bases, with 2 bases of the junction left unmatched. In germline, CDR1 is LNHNV, CDR2 YYDKDF (reference sequence).

The chain couples TRBV30 to TRBJ2-7; D is perhaps TRBD2 (6 bases). CDR1 GTSNPN and CDR2 SVGIG come from the germline V gene (reference sequence). Between the trimmed V and J ends, which lost 5 bases and 0 bases, there was a span of 8 bases. This CDR3 comprises 12 residues. CDR3 in amino acids: CAWGGYSYEQYF. The CDR3 DNA reads TGTGCCTGGGGAGGGTACTCCTACGAGCAGTACTTC.

This clone is a singleton in its sample. The chain uses TRBV10-3 and TRBJ2-7, with TRBD2 matching over 9 bases. Looked up from germline, CDR1 is ENHRY and CDR2 is SYGVKD. Germline trimming cut 7 bases from V and 6 bases from J; bases unmatched to any gene: 10. This CDR3 is built from 14 residues. The CDR3 protein is CAIKPGTSPTEQYF. CDR3 sequence (DNA): TGTGCCATCAAGCCGGGGACTAGCCCCACCGAGCAGTACTTC.

In this sample, this clone turned up many times. The chain links TRBV9 to TRBJ2-5; D possibly corresponds to TRBD2 (5 bases). V lost 0 bases to trimming and J lost 3 bases, with 6 bases between them. Germline-derived CDR1 and CDR2 are SGDLS and YYNGEE. CDR3 length: 13 amino acids. The CDR3 loop reads CASSVEAEETQYF. CDR3 sequence (DNA): TGTGCCAGCAGCGTAGAAGCGGAAGAGACCCAGTACTTC.

The chain uses TRBV25-1 and TRBJ2-3; TRBD1 aligns across 9 bases. Looked up from germline, CDR1 is MGHDK and CDR2 is SYGVNS. CDR3 length: 15 residues. V trimming: 8 bases; J trimming: 1 base; junction bases outside the gene matches: 7. The chain's CDR3 is CASLTGGEGTDTQYF. Here the CDR3 DNA reads TGTGCCAGCCTCACAGGGGGCGAGGGCACAGATACGCAGTATTTT.

CDR3 in DNA: TGTGCCACCAGCAGAGTTCTCCTAACAGCGAACACTGAAGCTTTCTTT. Its protein product is CATSRVLLTANTEAFF. This rearrangement joins TRBV15 to TRBJ1-1; D gene unclear. Trimming cost V 1 base and J 1 base, with 13 bases left between them. Germline loops: CDR1 LNHNV, CDR2 YYDKDF (reference sequence). This CDR3 has 16 amino acids.

V and J are TRBV7-6 and TRBJ2-5; a possible D gene is TRBD1 (5 bases). The CDR3 runs 13 residues. CDR1 SGHVS and CDR2 FNYEAQ come from the germline V gene. Trimming stripped 7 bases from V and 1 base from J, with 10 bases between. For the CDR3, the DNA is TGTGCCAGCACCGAAGGGGTCCAAGAGACCCAGTACTTC. Protein sequence: CASTEGVQETQYF.

The chain recombines TRBV4-3 with TRBJ2-7, with 9 bases lining up with TRBD2. V lost 0 bases, J lost 3 bases, and 18 bases stayed unmatched. The germline CDR1 and CDR2 sequences are LGHNA and YSLEER. The CDR3 length is 20 residues. CDR3 sequence reads: CASSQDLLIAGDFGIYEQYF. The DNA for the CDR3 is TGCGCCAGCAGCCAAGATCTATTGATAGCGGGAGATTTCGGCATCTACGAGCAGTACTTC.

The chain is built from TRBV6-5 and TRBJ1-3; D gene uncertain. Germline CDR1 is MNHEY and CDR2 is SVGAGI. The CDR3 extends over 10 amino acids. Trimming took 7 bases from V and 9 from J, leaving 7 bases between them. As DNA, the CDR3 is TGTGCCAGCACCCGCCCCACCATATATTTT. Residues: CASTRPTIYF.

The genes are TRBV7-8 and TRBJ1-5; unclear D gene. Germline-derived CDR1 and CDR2 are SGHVS and FQNEAQ. This CDR3 region has 14 residues. V lost 4 bases, J lost 4 bases, and 11 bases lay in between. CDR3 sequence: CASSSGYGNQPQHF. The CDR3 nucleotides read TGTGCCAGCAGCTCGGGCTATGGGAATCAGCCCCAGCATTTT.

J is TRBJ1-1 and V is TRBV14, with TRBD1 as a possible D gene (5 bases). Germline V gene lookup returns CDR1 SGHDN and CDR2 FVKESK. The CDR3 is 16 amino acids. The germline V and J ends were trimmed by 1 base and 3 bases, with 15 bases remaining between them. CDR3 region: CASSQARKLGHTEAFF. The DNA for the CDR3 is TGTGCCAGCAGCCAAGCCCGGAAATTGGGGCACACTGAAGCTTTCTTT.

This clone was recorded only once. The rearrangement links TRBV2 to TRBJ2-3, with 7 bases matching TRBD2. The CDR3 loop spans 14 amino acids. CDR1 and CDR2 (germline): SNHLY, FYNNEI. Trimming removed 7 bases from V and 5 bases from J; junction bases left unmatched: 9. The CDR3, as DNA: TGTGCCAGCACCCCTGGGGGGGTTTTAGATACGCAGTATTTT. It yields the protein CASTPGGVLDTQYF.

The gene calls are TRBV9 and TRBJ1-2; D call uncertain. This CDR3 is 11 amino acids long. Germline values: CDR1 SGDLS, CDR2 YYNGEE. V lost 7 bases and J lost 7, with 11 bases in between. CDR3 amino acids: CASARVGGYTF. The CDR3 DNA follows: TGTGCCAGCGCTCGGGTTGGTGGCTACACCTTC.

This clone came up once. At one boundary the junction diverges from the germline segment, which might be a read error. The sample carries other DNA sequences with the same CDR3. The chain has TRBV7-9 and TRBJ1-4; tentatively, D is TRBD1 (6 bases). The V gene's germline CDR1 is SEHNR and CDR2 FQNEAQ (reference sequence). This CDR3 has 12 residues. The DNA for the CDR3 is TGTGCCCTGCAGGGGAATAATGAAAAACTGTTTTTC. This encodes CALQGNNEKLFF.

This clone appeared a single time. The chain combines TRBV2 with TRBJ2-1, with TRBD1 as a possible D gene (6 bases). From germline, CDR1 is SNHLY and CDR2 FYNNEI. The CDR3 length is 15 residues. V was trimmed by 3 bases and J by 0 bases, leaving 9 bases between them. The CDR3 DNA is TGTGCCAGCAGTGATAGGGGGAGCTCCTACAATGAGCAGTTCTTC. This sequence encodes CASSDRGSSYNEQFF.

The chain recombines TRBV27 with TRBJ1-4; 10 nucleotides align to TRBD1. This CDR3 region has 14 residues. Germline CDR1 is MNHEY and CDR2 is SMNVEV (reference sequence). The trim removed 9 bases at V and 6 bases at J, leaving 7 bases unmatched. This CDR3 is CASSPGTGDEKLFF. CDR3 DNA: TGTGCCAGTTCCCCCGGGACAGGGGATGAAAAACTGTTTTTT.

The chain couples TRBV9 to TRBJ2-3; 7 bases are a match to TRBD1. The CDR3 has 15 amino acids. Unmatched junction bases numbered 7, after V lost 0 bases and J lost 6 bases. Germline CDR1 reads SGDLS; CDR2 reads YYNGEE. In DNA form, the CDR3 reads TGTGCCAGCAGCGTAGGGGATACAGGGGTGGATACGCAGTATTTT. This gives the protein CASSVGDTGVDTQYF.

In the case of this clone: Other DNA sequences from this sample encode an identical CDR3 as well. The chain uses TRBV20-1 and TRBJ2-1; D is uncertain. This CDR3 is built from 10 residues. V lost 4 bases and J 5 bases, leaving 3 bases between the germline ends. Germline V gene data show CDR1 as DFQATT and CDR2 as SNEGSKA (reference sequence). The CDR3 DNA sequence: TGCAGTGCTAAGGACAATGAGCAGTTCTTC. This translates into CSAKDNEQFF.